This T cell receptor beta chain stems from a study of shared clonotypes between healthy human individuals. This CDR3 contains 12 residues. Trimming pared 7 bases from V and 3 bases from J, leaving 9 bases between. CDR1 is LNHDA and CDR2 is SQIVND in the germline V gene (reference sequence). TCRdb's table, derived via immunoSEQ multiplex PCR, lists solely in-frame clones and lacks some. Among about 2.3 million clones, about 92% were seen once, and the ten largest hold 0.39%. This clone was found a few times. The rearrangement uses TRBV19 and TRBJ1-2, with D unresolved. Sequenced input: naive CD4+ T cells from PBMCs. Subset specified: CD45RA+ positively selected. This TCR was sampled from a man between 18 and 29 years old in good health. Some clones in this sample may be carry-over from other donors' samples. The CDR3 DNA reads TGTGCCAGTATTGCCGGAGACTATGGCTACACCTTC. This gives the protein CASIAGDYGYTF.